This T cell receptor (beta chain) was retrieved from a study of blood T cell repertoires in COVID-19. Under the authors' procedure: From reference gene primer amplification, estimates of nucleated cell counts were derived. The repertoire was sequenced with immunoSEQ multiplex PCR; TCRdb's copy has only in-frame clones and lacks some. V and J calls plus clone size are reproduced from that table; the DNA served to infer D and trimming. The sample comprises about 77,000 clones, 90% of which are singletons, and 16% rests with the top ten. Germline V lookup: CDR1 SGHKS, CDR2 YYEKEE (reference sequence). The CDR3 contains 13 residues. Germline trimming cut 1 base from V and 8 bases from J; bases unmatched to any gene: 2.

The sequencing input was peripheral blood. The chain joins TRBV5-5 to TRBJ1-5; 8 nucleotides line up with TRBD1. This receptor was identified in an elderly woman with active or convalescent COVID-19. CDR3 bases: TGTGCCAGCAGCTTGTCAGGGGGCAAGCCCCAGCATTTT. Translating it yields CASSLSGGKPQHF.